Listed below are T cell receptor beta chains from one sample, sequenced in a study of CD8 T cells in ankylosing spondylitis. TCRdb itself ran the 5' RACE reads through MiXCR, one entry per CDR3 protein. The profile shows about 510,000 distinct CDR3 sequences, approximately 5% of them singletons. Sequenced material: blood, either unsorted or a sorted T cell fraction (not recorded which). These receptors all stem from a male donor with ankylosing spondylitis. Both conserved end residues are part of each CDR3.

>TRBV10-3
CAIRGSGVSYEQYF
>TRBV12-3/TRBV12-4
CASSWDLGAQTQYF
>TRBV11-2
CASSSIAPAGRETQYF
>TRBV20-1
CCARDRRGGFYNEQFF
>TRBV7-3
CDSSPGTQNEQFF
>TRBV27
CASGPRTGYTDTQYF
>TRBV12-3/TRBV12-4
CASRKIGTDTQYF
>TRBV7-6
CASSWLENTGELFF
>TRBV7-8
CASSLAVRGSYGYTF
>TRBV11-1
CASSYTGRGNNEQFF
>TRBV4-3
CASSQKRSGANVLTF
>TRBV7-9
CASSTGGRAYGYTF
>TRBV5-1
CAIPNPDSLIRDSISYEQYF
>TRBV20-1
CSATRGGSKETQYF
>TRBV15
CATSRVRSGGTEAFF
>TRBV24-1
CATSDPTGTHITDTQYF
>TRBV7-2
CASSYAGTFTGELFF
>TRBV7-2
CASSFGLAGGQFF
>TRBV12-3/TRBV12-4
CASLAANYGYTF
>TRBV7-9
CASSLVSGGKDAEAFF
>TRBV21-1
CASSKEAGDGTGELFF
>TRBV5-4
CASSSAQGLSEKLFF
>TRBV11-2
CASHRRRGQNTEAFF
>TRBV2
CASGADRGNNQPQHF
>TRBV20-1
CSARQAGLMNTEAFF
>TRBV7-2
CASSRATGVRETQYF
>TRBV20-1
CSARTSGVGETQYF
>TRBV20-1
CSARNGGSTGELFF
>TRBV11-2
CASSFHRGRPSEQYF
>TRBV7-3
CASSIRSSPGNEQFF
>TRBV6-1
CASSFRRTSSREQYF
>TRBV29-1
CSVGRGGERSYEQYF
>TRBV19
CASSIFTGQETQYF
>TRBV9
CASSEGAGKMTRTDTQYF
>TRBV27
CASAGTVTRNEQFF
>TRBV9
CASSLWTSGDTDTQYF
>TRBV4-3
CASSQDTENTEAFF
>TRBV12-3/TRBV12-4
CASSLMGSKNTGELFF
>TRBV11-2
CASSRGTGKEQYF
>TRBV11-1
CASSPIGTGASNQPQHF
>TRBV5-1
CASSQGYRGVADTQYF
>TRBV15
CATSSWAGGYTF
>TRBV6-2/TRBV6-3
CASSWTGGDQPQHF
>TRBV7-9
CASSSSGGLTYNEQFF
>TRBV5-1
CASSGGPGETQYF